Listed below are T cell receptor beta chains from one sample, sequenced in a study of shared clonotypes between healthy human individuals. Sequencing was performed with immunoSEQ multiplex PCR; in TCRdb, only in-frame clones are kept and a portion is missing. In the table there are hundreds of thousands of clones, around 78% of which are singletons. The sequencing input was memory CD4+ T cells sorted from blood. These receptors were obtained from a woman under 40 in good health. Each CDR3 is given with its conserved first and last residue. D genes are given only for firm matches. Clone size is given for some rows only: seen once, a few or many times, or a class if the clone is expanded.

clone size: few
V gene: TRBV28
J gene: TRBJ1-1
D gene: NA
CDR3 DNA: TGTGCCAGCAGTTTCGGGGGTAACACTGAAGCTTTCTTT
CDR3 protein: CASSFGGNTEAFF

clone size: NA
V gene: TRBV18
J gene: TRBJ2-7
D gene: NA
CDR3 DNA: TGTGCCAGCTCATATACAGGGATCGAGCAGTACTTC
CDR3 protein: CASSYTGIEQYF

clone size: few
V gene: TRBV29-1
J gene: TRBJ2-5
D gene: TRBD2
CDR3 DNA: TGCAGCGTTCCGGTGGGGGTTAGCGGGAGTAGGGAGACCCAGTACTTC
CDR3 protein: CSVPVGVSGSRETQYF

clone size: many
V gene: TRBV25-1
J gene: TRBJ2-7
D gene: TRBD1
CDR3 DNA: TGTGCCAGCAGTGGGGGGGACAGGGAGTACGAGCAGTACTTC
CDR3 protein: CASSGGDREYEQYF

clone size: NA
V gene: TRBV11-2
J gene: TRBJ2-7
D gene: NA
CDR3 DNA: TGTGCCAGCAGCCCTGGGGACCACCTCTCCTACGAGCAGTACTTC
CDR3 protein: CASSPGDHLSYEQYF

clone size: NA
V gene: TRBV6-6
J gene: TRBJ2-3
D gene: TRBD2
CDR3 DNA: TGTGCCAGCAGCCCTAGAGCGGGAAGGGTCACAGATACGCAGTATTTT
CDR3 protein: CASSPRAGRVTDTQYF

clone size: NA
V gene: TRBV18
J gene: TRBJ1-4
D gene: NA
CDR3 DNA: TGTGCCAGCTCACCGGAAGGTAGTGAAAAACTGTTTTTT
CDR3 protein: CASSPEGSEKLFF

clone size: NA
V gene: TRBV27
J gene: TRBJ2-1
D gene: NA
CDR3 DNA: TGTGCCAGCAGTGTGACCCTTTCCTCCTACAATGAGCAGTTCTTC
CDR3 protein: CASSVTLSSYNEQFF

clone size: NA
V gene: TRBV6-5
J gene: TRBJ2-7
D gene: NA
CDR3 DNA: TGTGCCAGCAGTTACGGAGGGGACGGGACCCGCTACGAGCAGTACTTC
CDR3 protein: CASSYGGDGTRYEQYF

clone size: NA
V gene: TRBV5-4
J gene: TRBJ2-2
D gene: TRBD1
CDR3 DNA: TGTGCCAGCAGCTTGGCGGGGACAGGGTACACCGGGGAGCTGTTTTTT
CDR3 protein: CASSLAGTGYTGELFF

clone size: NA
V gene: TRBV2
J gene: TRBJ1-2
D gene: TRBD1
CDR3 DNA: TGTGCCAGCAGTGGGACAGGAAGGTACTATGGCTACACCTTC
CDR3 protein: CASSGTGRYYGYTF

clone size: NA
V gene: TRBV2
J gene: TRBJ1-2
D gene: NA
CDR3 DNA: TGTGCCACACGGCAGACTAACTATGGCTACACCTTC
CDR3 protein: CATRQTNYGYTF

clone size: few
V gene: TRBV25-1
J gene: TRBJ1-1
D gene: NA
CDR3 DNA: TGTGCCAGCAGTGGAGGCGTTCGAGTTGGGACACGCACTGAAGCTTTCTTT
CDR3 protein: CASSGGVRVGTRTEAFF

clone size: NA
V gene: TRBV6-1
J gene: TRBJ1-5
D gene: TRBD1
CDR3 DNA: TGTGCCAGCAGTGGGACAGGGAATAATCAGCCCCAGCATTTT
CDR3 protein: CASSGTGNNQPQHF

clone size: NA
V gene: TRBV28
J gene: TRBJ2-2
D gene: NA
CDR3 DNA: TGTGCCAGCAGTCTCCGAGGGCCGGGCACCGGGGAGCTGTTTTTT
CDR3 protein: CASSLRGPGTGELFF

clone size: NA
V gene: TRBV28
J gene: TRBJ2-3
D gene: TRBD1
CDR3 DNA: TGTGCCAGCAGCCGGGACAGGCCCACAGATACGCAGTATTTT
CDR3 protein: CASSRDRPTDTQYF

clone size: once
V gene: TRBV28
J gene: TRBJ1-5
D gene: TRBD1
CDR3 DNA: TGTGCCAGCGGGCCCGGACAGGGGGCAAATCAGCCCCAGCATTTT
CDR3 protein: CASGPGQGANQPQHF

clone size: NA
V gene: TRBV11-3
J gene: TRBJ2-1
D gene: NA
CDR3 DNA: TGTGCCAGCAGCTTAAACGACAATGAGCAGTTCTTC
CDR3 protein: CASSLNDNEQFF

clone size: many
V gene: TRBV28
J gene: TRBJ1-2
D gene: NA
CDR3 DNA: TGTGCCAGCAGCTCCTACGGACGGATCAGCAACTATGGCTACACCTTC
CDR3 protein: CASSSYGRISNYGYTF

clone size: NA
V gene: TRBV5-3
J gene: TRBJ1-5
D gene: NA
CDR3 DNA: TGTGCCAGAAGCTGGACAGATCCATTCAATCAGCCCCAGCATTTT
CDR3 protein: CARSWTDPFNQPQHF

clone size: NA
V gene: TRBV30
J gene: TRBJ1-1
D gene: NA
CDR3 DNA: TGTGCCTGGAGGGCTAACACTGAAGCTTTCTTT
CDR3 protein: CAWRANTEAFF

clone size: once
V gene: TRBV29-1
J gene: TRBJ2-1
D gene: NA
CDR3 DNA: TGCAGCGTTGGGGGGACTCCATCCAATGAGCAGTTCTTC
CDR3 protein: CSVGGTPSNEQFF

clone size: NA
V gene: TRBV5-1
J gene: TRBJ2-3
D gene: TRBD2
CDR3 DNA: TGCGCCAGCAGCTTGGTAGCGGGTCTTCCACCAGATACGCAGTATTTT
CDR3 protein: CASSLVAGLPPDTQYF

clone size: once
V gene: TRBV7-3
J gene: TRBJ2-3
D gene: TRBD2
CDR3 DNA: TGTGCCAGCAGCCACGGACTAGCGGGGACAGATACGCAGTATTTT
CDR3 protein: CASSHGLAGTDTQYF

clone size: NA
V gene: TRBV5-4
J gene: TRBJ1-1
D gene: NA
CDR3 DNA: TGTGCCAGCAGCTTGGCGGGGGGGGCCAGGGAAGACACTGAAGCTTTCTTT
CDR3 protein: CASSLAGGAREDTEAFF

clone size: NA
V gene: TRBV7-2
J gene: TRBJ1-2
D gene: NA
CDR3 DNA: TGTGCCAGCAGCTTAATGGGAAACTATGGCTACACCTTC
CDR3 protein: CASSLMGNYGYTF

clone size: NA
V gene: TRBV5-1
J gene: TRBJ2-7
D gene: NA
CDR3 DNA: TGCGCCAGCAGCCGGGGGACCCTAATTGAATCCGAGCAGTACTTC
CDR3 protein: CASSRGTLIESEQYF

clone size: NA
V gene: TRBV6-1
J gene: TRBJ1-1
D gene: TRBD1
CDR3 DNA: TGTGCCAGCAGTGCTCAGGGGGCCACTGAAGCTTTCTTT
CDR3 protein: CASSAQGATEAFF

clone size: NA
V gene: TRBV7-8
J gene: TRBJ2-3
D gene: TRBD2
CDR3 DNA: TGTGCCAGCAGCTTAGCTGGGTTAACTAGCGGGAGATTGGCAGATACGCAGTATTTT
CDR3 protein: CASSLAGLTSGRLADTQYF

clone size: once
V gene: TRBV19
J gene: TRBJ1-2
D gene: NA
CDR3 DNA: TGTGCCAGTAGTATGAGTAGAACGGTGGGCTACACCTTC
CDR3 protein: CASSMSRTVGYTF

clone size: once
V gene: TRBV29-1
J gene: TRBJ2-7
D gene: NA
CDR3 DNA: TGCAGCGTTGAAGATCCAGGGTTGGAGTACGAGCAGTACTTC
CDR3 protein: CSVEDPGLEYEQYF

clone size: NA
V gene: TRBV7-8
J gene: TRBJ2-1
D gene: NA
CDR3 DNA: TGTGCCAGCAGCTTAGCTTCTGAGCAGTTCTTC
CDR3 protein: CASSLASEQFF

clone size: NA
V gene: TRBV29-1
J gene: TRBJ2-2
D gene: TRBD2
CDR3 DNA: TGCAGCGCCTTACTAGCGGGAGAGGCGAACACCGGGGAGCTGTTTTTT
CDR3 protein: CSALLAGEANTGELFF

clone size: NA
V gene: TRBV7-6
J gene: TRBJ2-7
D gene: TRBD2
CDR3 DNA: TGTGCCAGCAGCCCGCGGACTAGCGGGAGTCTGTCTTACGAGCAGTACTTC
CDR3 protein: CASSPRTSGSLSYEQYF

clone size: NA
V gene: TRBV5-1
J gene: TRBJ1-2
D gene: TRBD1
CDR3 DNA: TGCGCCAGCAGCATGACAGGGGAAGACTATGGCTACACCTTC
CDR3 protein: CASSMTGEDYGYTF

clone size: NA
V gene: TRBV6-1
J gene: TRBJ2-4
D gene: TRBD2
CDR3 DNA: TGTGCCAGCTGTCTAGCGGGAGGAAGAGACATTCAGTACTTC
CDR3 protein: CASCLAGGRDIQYF

clone size: NA
V gene: TRBV5-1
J gene: TRBJ1-3
D gene: NA
CDR3 DNA: TGCGCCAGCAGACCTGGGACGGGAAACACCATATATTTT
CDR3 protein: CASRPGTGNTIYF

clone size: NA
V gene: TRBV2
J gene: TRBJ1-4
D gene: NA
CDR3 DNA: TGTGCCAGCAGTGGGCAAGAAAATGAAAAACTGTTTTTT
CDR3 protein: CASSGQENEKLFF

clone size: NA
V gene: TRBV18
J gene: TRBJ2-3
D gene: NA
CDR3 DNA: TGTGCCAGCTCACCCTCGCTTAGCGGCACAGATACGCAGTATTTT
CDR3 protein: CASSPSLSGTDTQYF

clone size: few
V gene: TRBV6-5
J gene: TRBJ1-1
D gene: TRBD1
CDR3 DNA: TGTGCCAGCAGTTACGGGACAGGAGAGGACACTGAAGCTTTCTTT
CDR3 protein: CASSYGTGEDTEAFF

clone size: NA
V gene: TRBV28
J gene: TRBJ1-1
D gene: NA
CDR3 DNA: TGTGCCAGCAGTTTTTTAGTCTGGGGGAGGACTGAAGCTTTCTTT
CDR3 protein: CASSFLVWGRTEAFF

clone size: NA
V gene: TRBV28
J gene: TRBJ2-7
D gene: NA
CDR3 DNA: TGTGCCAGCAGTAACAGGGGGGGCTACGAGCAGTACTTC
CDR3 protein: CASSNRGGYEQYF

clone size: NA
V gene: TRBV10-2
J gene: TRBJ2-5
D gene: TRBD2
CDR3 DNA: TGCGCCAGCAGTGCCCTGCCCCGGGGACCTAGCGGTGAAGAGACCCAGTACTTC
CDR3 protein: CASSALPRGPSGEETQYF

clone size: few
V gene: TRBV14
J gene: TRBJ2-7
D gene: TRBD2
CDR3 DNA: TGTGCCAGCAGCCAGCCGGGACTAGCGGGAGGTGGAATCTACGAGCAGTACTTC
CDR3 protein: CASSQPGLAGGGIYEQYF

clone size: NA
V gene: TRBV6-1
J gene: TRBJ2-7
D gene: TRBD1
CDR3 DNA: TGTGCCAGCAGAGATCGGGACAGCTCCTACGAGCAGTACTTC
CDR3 protein: CASRDRDSSYEQYF

clone size: NA
V gene: TRBV2
J gene: TRBJ2-7
D gene: TRBD2
CDR3 DNA: TGTGCCAGCAGTGAACGCGGGAGGGCCTCCTACGAGCAGTACTTC
CDR3 protein: CASSERGRASYEQYF

clone size: NA
V gene: TRBV9
J gene: TRBJ2-3
D gene: NA
CDR3 DNA: TGTGCCAGGAGGGGAGCCGGGGCAGATACGCAGTATTTT
CDR3 protein: CARRGAGADTQYF

clone size: once
V gene: TRBV6-5
J gene: TRBJ1-4
D gene: NA
CDR3 DNA: TGTGCCAGCTTGGCAGTTAATGAAAAACTGTTTTTT
CDR3 protein: CASLAVNEKLFF